This paragraph covers one T cell receptor (beta chain) sequence. Its matching antigen is unknown. This sample was included in a study of PD-1 blockade in classical Hodgkin lymphoma. Noted time point: cycle 4 day 1 (C4D1), after less than seven weeks of nivolumab. Every patient experienced relapse after autologous stem cell transplantation, and brentuximab vedotin exposure varied. Only in-frame clones appear in the TCRdb table, and some are missing; sequencing was by immunoSEQ multiplex PCR. The sample records 20,000 to 25,000 clones, more than 70% being singletons. CDR1 SGHAT and CDR2 FQNNGV come from the germline V gene. The V end was cut by 5 bases, the J end by 1 base, with 14 bases between. This CDR3 has 16 residues. Findings and caveats of the study: Complete responders possessed baseline diversity comparable to newly diagnosed patients. Relative to healthy donors, newly diagnosed patients reportedly had lower baseline TCR diversity, which was reported as lower still in relapsed/refractory patients.

Material: peripheral blood mononuclear cells (PBMCs), obtained before the fourth cycle of nivolumab. J is TRBJ2-2 and V is TRBV11-2, with a possible D match to TRBD2 (5 bases). The receptor was derived from a human donor with classical Hodgkin lymphoma. Here the CDR3 reads CASSPRGRGNTGELFF. DNA of the CDR3: TGTGCCAGCAGCCCTCGAGGACGGGGGAACACCGGGGAGCTGTTTTTT.